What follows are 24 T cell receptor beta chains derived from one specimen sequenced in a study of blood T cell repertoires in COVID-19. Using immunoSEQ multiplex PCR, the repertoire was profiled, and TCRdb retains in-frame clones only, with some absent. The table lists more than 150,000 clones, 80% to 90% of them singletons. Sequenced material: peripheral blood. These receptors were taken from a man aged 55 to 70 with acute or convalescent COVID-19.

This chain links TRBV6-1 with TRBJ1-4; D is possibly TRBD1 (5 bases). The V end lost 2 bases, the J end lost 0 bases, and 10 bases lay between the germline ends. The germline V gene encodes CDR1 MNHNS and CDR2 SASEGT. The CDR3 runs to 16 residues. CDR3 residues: CASSELDTSTNEKLFF. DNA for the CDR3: TGTGCCAGCAGTGAATTGGACACCTCAACTAATGAAAAACTGTTTTTT.

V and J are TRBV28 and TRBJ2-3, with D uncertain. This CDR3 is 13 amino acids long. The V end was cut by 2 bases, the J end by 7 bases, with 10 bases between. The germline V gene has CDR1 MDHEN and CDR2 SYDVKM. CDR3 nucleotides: TGTGCCAGCAGTTTACTGGGCCTTCATACGCAGTATTTT. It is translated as CASSLLGLHTQYF.

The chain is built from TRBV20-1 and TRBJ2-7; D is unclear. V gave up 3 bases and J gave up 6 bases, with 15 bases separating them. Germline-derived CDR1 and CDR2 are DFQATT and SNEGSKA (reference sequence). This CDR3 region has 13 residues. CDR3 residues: CSASPGFVGEQYF. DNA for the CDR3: TGCAGTGCTAGTCCTGGTTTTGTCGGCGAGCAGTACTTC.

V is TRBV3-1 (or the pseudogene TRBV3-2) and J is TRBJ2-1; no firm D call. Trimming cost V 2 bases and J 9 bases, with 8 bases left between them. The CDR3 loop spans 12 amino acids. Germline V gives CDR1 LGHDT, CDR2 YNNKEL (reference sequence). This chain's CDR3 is CASSQFTGEQFF. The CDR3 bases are TGTGCCAGCAGCCAATTTACCGGTGAGCAGTTCTTC.

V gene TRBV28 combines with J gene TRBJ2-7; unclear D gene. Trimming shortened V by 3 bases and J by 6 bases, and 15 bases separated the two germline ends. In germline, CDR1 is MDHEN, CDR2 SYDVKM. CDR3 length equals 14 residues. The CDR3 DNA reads TGTGCCAGCAGTTTCCCCGCTCGAGATTTCGAGCAGTACTTC. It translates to CASSFPARDFEQYF.

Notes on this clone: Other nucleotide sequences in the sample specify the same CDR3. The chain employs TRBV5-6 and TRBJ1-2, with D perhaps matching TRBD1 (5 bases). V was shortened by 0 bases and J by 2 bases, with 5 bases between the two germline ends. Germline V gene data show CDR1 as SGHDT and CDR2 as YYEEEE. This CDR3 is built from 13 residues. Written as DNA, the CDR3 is TGTGCCAGCAGCTTGGGACAGAACTATGGCTACACCTTC. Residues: CASSLGQNYGYTF. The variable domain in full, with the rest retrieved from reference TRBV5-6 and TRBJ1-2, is DAGVTQSPTHLIKTRGQQVTLRCSPKSGHDTVSWYQQALGQGPQFIFQYYEEEERQRGNFPDRFSGHQFPNYSSELNVNALLLGDSALYLCASSLGQNYGYTFGSGTRLTVV.

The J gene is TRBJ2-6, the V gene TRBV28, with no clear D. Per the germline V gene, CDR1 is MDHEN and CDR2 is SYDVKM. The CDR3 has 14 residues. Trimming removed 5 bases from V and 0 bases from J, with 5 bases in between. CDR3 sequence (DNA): TGTGCCAGCAGTGGGCGCTCTGGGGCCAACGTCCTGACTTTC. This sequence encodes CASSGRSGANVLTF.

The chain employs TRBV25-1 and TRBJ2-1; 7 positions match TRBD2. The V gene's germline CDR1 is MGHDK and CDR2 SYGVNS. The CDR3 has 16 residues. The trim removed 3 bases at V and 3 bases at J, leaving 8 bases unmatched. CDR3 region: CASSDASGGYYNEQFF. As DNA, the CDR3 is TGTGCCAGCAGTGACGCTAGCGGAGGGTACTACAATGAGCAGTTCTTC. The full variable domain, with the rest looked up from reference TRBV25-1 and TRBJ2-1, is EADIYQTPRYLVIGTGKKITLECSQTMGHDKMYWYQQDPGMELHLIHYSYGVNSTEKGDLSSESTVSRIRTEHFPLTLESARPSHTSQYLCASSDASGGYYNEQFFGPGTRLTVL.

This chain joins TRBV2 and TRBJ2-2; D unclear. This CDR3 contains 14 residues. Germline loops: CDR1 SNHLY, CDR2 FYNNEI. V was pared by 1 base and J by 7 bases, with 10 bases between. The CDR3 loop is CASSEEHYIGELFF. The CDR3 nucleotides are TGTGCCAGCAGTGAAGAGCATTATATCGGGGAGCTGTTTTTT.

CDR3 protein: CASSYQGARGYTF. In nucleotides, the CDR3 is TGTGCCAGCAGCTATCAGGGGGCGCGGGGCTACACCTTC. The chain links TRBV7-9 to TRBJ1-2, with 8 nucleotides matching TRBD1. Germline V gene lookup returns CDR1 SEHNR and CDR2 FQNEAQ (reference sequence). The CDR3 extends over 13 amino acids. J lost 8 bases, V lost 4 bases, and 6 bases had no gene match.

CDR3 protein: CAISVLVGGQGDGYTF. CDR3 nucleotides: TGTGCCATCAGTGTATTGGTAGGGGGACAGGGAGATGGCTACACCTTC. The chain employs TRBV10-3 and TRBJ1-2; 9 bases are a match to TRBD1. Germline CDR1 ENHRY, CDR2 SYGVKD. The CDR3 has 16 amino acids. Trimming at V came to 4 bases and at J to 6 bases, leaving 12 bases not matched to a gene.

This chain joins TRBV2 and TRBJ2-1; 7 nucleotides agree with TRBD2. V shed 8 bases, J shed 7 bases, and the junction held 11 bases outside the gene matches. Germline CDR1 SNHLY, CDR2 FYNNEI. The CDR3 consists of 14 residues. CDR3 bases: TGTGCCAGCTGTCTAGCGGCGTGGGGTAATGAGCAGTTCTTC. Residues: CASCLAAWGNEQFF.

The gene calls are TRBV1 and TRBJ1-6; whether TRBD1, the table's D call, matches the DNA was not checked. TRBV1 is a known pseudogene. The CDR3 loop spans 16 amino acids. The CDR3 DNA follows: TGCACCAGCAGCCAAGATAGGGCAGGGTATAATTCACCCCTCCACTTT. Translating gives CTSSQDRAGYNSPLHF.

The CDR3 nucleotides read TGCAGCGTGTGGACTAGCGGGAACAGAAACATTCAGTACTTC. Amino acid sequence: CSVWTSGNRNIQYF. The chain has TRBV29-1 and TRBJ2-4; 12 bases line up with TRBD2. Germline CDR1 SQVTM, CDR2 ANQGSEA. The V gene end was trimmed by 6 bases and the J gene end by 6 bases; junction bases not matched to a gene: 6. The CDR3 has 14 residues.

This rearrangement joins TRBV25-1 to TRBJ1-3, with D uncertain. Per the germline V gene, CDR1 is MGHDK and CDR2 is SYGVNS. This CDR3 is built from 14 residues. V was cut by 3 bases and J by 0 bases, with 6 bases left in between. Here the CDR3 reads CASSDPSSGNTIYF. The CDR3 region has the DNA TGTGCCAGCAGTGACCCGAGCTCTGGAAACACCATATATTTT.

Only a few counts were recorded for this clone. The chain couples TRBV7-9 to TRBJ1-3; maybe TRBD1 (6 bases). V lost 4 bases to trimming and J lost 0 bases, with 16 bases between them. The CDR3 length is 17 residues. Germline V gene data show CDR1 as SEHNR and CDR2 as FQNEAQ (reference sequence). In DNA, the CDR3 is TGTGCCAGCAGCTCACAGGGTACAGGGATCTCTGGAAACACCATATATTTT. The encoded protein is CASSSQGTGISGNTIYF.

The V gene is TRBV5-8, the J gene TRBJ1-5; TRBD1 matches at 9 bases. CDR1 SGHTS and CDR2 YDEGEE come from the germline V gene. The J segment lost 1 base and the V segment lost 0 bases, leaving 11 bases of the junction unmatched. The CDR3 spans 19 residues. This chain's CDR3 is CASSLDGTGILGSNQPQHF. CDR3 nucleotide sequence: TGTGCCAGCAGCTTGGACGGGACAGGGATCTTAGGCAGCAATCAGCCCCAGCATTTT.

CDR3 protein: CASSLTGGGNTIYF. The CDR3 region has the DNA TGTGCCAGCAGCTTAACAGGGGGTGGAAACACCATATATTTT. This chain joins TRBV7-3 and TRBJ1-3, with D possibly TRBD1 on 6 matching bases. The CDR3 covers 14 residues. Trimming left V 0 bases short and J 3 bases short, with 6 bases between. Germline V gives CDR1 SGHTA, CDR2 FQGTGA.

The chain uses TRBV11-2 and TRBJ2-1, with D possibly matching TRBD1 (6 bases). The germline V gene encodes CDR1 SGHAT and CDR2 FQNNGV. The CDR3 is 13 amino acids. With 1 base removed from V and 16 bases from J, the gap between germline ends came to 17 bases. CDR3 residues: CASSLGGLASHFF. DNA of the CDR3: TGTGCCAGCAGCTTAGGGGGGCTAGCCAGCCACTTCTTC.

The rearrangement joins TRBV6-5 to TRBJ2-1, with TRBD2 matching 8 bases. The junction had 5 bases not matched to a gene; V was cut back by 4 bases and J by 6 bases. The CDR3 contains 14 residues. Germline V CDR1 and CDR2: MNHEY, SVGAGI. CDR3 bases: TGTGCCAGCAGTTCGGTCCGGGAGGGCAATGAGCAGTTCTTC. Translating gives CASSSVREGNEQFF.

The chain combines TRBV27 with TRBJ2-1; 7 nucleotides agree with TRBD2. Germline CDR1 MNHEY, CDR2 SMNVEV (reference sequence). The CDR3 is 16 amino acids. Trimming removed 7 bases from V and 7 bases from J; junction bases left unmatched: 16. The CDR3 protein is CASTETGGSRSNEQFF. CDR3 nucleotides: TGTGCCAGCACGGAGACGGGCGGGAGTAGGAGTAATGAGCAGTTCTTC.

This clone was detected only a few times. CDR3 nucleotides: TGCGCCAGCAGTCATGCCCCCCTGGCAAGACTGGGCTATGGCTACACCTTC. Translation gives CASSHAPLARLGYGYTF. This sequence joins TRBV23-1 and TRBJ1-2; no clear D gene. TRBV23-1 carries the ORF label, with uncertain function. The CDR3 length is 17 residues. The V end lost 3 bases, the J end lost 4 bases, and 21 bases lay between the germline ends.

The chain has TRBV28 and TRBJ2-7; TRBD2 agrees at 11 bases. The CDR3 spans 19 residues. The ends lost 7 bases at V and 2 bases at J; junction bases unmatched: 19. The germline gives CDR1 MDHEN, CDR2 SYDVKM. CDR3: CASTKGGLAGTWGPYEQYF. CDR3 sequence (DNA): TGTGCCAGCACTAAAGGAGGACTAGCGGGTACGTGGGGGCCCTACGAGCAGTACTTC. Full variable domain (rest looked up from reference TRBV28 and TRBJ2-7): DVKVTQSSRYLVKRTGEKVFLECVQDMDHENMFWYRQDPGLGLRLIYFSYDVKMKEKGDIPEGYSVSREKKERFSLILESASTNQTSMYLCASTKGGLAGTWGPYEQYFGPGTRLTVT.

The CDR3 bases are TGTGCCAGAAGCCTTCAGGGCTACGAGCAGTACTTC. It is translated as CARSLQGYEQYF. V gene TRBV5-3 combines with J gene TRBJ2-7; a weak D match, TRBD1 (5 bases). TRBV5-3 falls under the ORF class, with uncertain function. The CDR3 extends over 12 amino acids. V lost 4 bases to trimming and J lost 3 bases, with 8 bases between them.